The following is a T cell receptor (beta chain) sequence with its context. The antigen is not known. Amplification used 60 Vbeta primers and 13 Jbeta primers. Using immunoSEQ multiplex PCR, the repertoire was profiled, and TCRdb retains in-frame clones only, with some absent. The table shows roughly 190,000 clones, with roughly 83% occurring only once. Despite likely unrecorded immune exposures, the donors were nominally healthy at the time of sampling. This specimen comes from a study of cytomegalovirus exposure and HLA in healthy donors. General study points: Sequencing depth across donors, presence/absence analyses assumed, was roughly uniform. There were several of the most significant clusters that appeared linked to common viral pathogens in a later analysis.

CDR1 and CDR2 from the germline V gene are SEHNR and FQNEAQ (reference sequence). This CDR3 has 13 amino acids. V was shortened by 4 bases and J by 3 bases, with 7 bases between the two germline ends. The TCR sequence derives from a woman aged 45-65 years in good health and CMV-seronegative. The rearrangement links TRBV7-9 to TRBJ2-1; tentative D call: TRBD2 (5 bases). The sample consisted of PBMCs. Here the CDR3 reads CASSSGIYNEQFF. Here the CDR3 DNA reads TGTGCCAGCAGCTCCGGGATCTACAATGAGCAGTTCTTC.